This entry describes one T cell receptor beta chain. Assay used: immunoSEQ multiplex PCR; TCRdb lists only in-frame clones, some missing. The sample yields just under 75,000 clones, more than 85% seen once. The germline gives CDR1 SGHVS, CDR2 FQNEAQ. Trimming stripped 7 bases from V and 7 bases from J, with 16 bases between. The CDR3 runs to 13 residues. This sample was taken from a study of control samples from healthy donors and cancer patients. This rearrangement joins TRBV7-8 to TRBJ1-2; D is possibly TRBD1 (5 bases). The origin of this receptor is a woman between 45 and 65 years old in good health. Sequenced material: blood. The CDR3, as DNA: TGTGCCAGCACGAGGGACGCCCGGGGTGGCTACACCTTC. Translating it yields CASTRDARGGYTF.